The subject of this entry is one T cell receptor (beta chain). This entry comes from a study of shared clonotypes between healthy human individuals. Every donor was a Caucasian adult from Nashville, Tennessee. Germline values: CDR1 WNHNN, CDR2 SYGVQD (reference sequence). The CDR3 is 14 amino acids. V lost 2 bases and J 1 base, leaving 8 bases between the germline ends. The assay was immunoSEQ multiplex PCR, and TCRdb's table has in-frame clones only and misses some. The sample holds 2 million to 2.5 million clones, 92% seen once. This receptor was obtained from a man aged 18 to 29 in good health. Some clones in this sample may be carry-over from other donors' samples. The sequenced sample was naive CD4+ T cells from PBMCs. Stated subset: CD45RA+ positively selected. This sequence joins TRBV10-1 and TRBJ2-5; unclear D gene. In DNA form, the CDR3 reads TGCGCCAGCAGTGAGCCAGGTACCCAAGAGACCCAGTACTTC. It specifies CASSEPGTQETQYF.